These 29 T cell receptor beta chains came from one sample sequenced in a study of blood T cell repertoires in COVID-19 (dated by TCRdb to 2019 to 2021). Preparation of the library involved the immunoSEQ multiplex PCR assay. TCRdb re-hosts the immuneACCESS table, in-frame sequences only. Its copies lack some clones; in the studies checked, an unresolved V gene accounts for under half of them, and the cause for the rest is not known. For this sample the table gives about 400,000 clones, of which nearly 90% were detected only once. 2% to 2.5% of the sample goes to the ten largest clones. Sequences were obtained from PBMCs or T cells enriched from blood (not recorded which). The source of these receptors is a woman aged 40-49 years with acute COVID-19.

The gene calls are TRBV7-8 and TRBJ1-2; TRBD1 matches at 7 bases. Germline loops: CDR1 SGHVS, CDR2 FQNEAQ. The CDR3 loop spans 15 amino acids. Trimming took 4 bases from V and 8 from J; bases not matched to a gene: 13. The CDR3 DNA follows: TGTGCCAGCAGCTCCTCGTCGACAGGGTTAGGCGGCTACACCTTC. Its protein product is CASSSSSTGLGGYTF.

This clone was recorded once. In DNA, the CDR3 is TGTGCCTGGAGGCGTCAGGGGGCTTACGAGCAGTACTTC. It codes for CAWRRQGAYEQYF. The V call is TRBV30, the J call TRBJ2-7, with 8 nucleotides matching TRBD1. The ends lost 3 bases at V and 4 bases at J; junction bases unmatched: 5. CDR1 is GTSNPN, CDR2 SVGIG, per germline (reference sequence). The CDR3 has 13 amino acids.

This clone was detected a few times. CDR3 residues: CASSFLTTGDYGYTF. The CDR3 DNA follows: TGTGCCAGCAGCTTTTTAACGACAGGGGACTATGGCTACACCTTC. The chain is built from TRBV5-5 and TRBJ1-2; 8 positions match TRBD1. Germline assignment: CDR1 SGHKS and CDR2 YYEKEE (reference sequence). V lost 2 bases, J lost 3 bases, and 6 bases stayed unmatched. This CDR3 region has 15 residues.

The chain couples TRBV3-1 (or the pseudogene TRBV3-2) to TRBJ2-6; 11 bases match TRBD1. The length of the CDR3 is 19 residues. The V and J ends lost 2 bases and 4 bases, in that order; junction bases with no gene match: 10. Germline CDR1 reads LGHDT; CDR2 reads YNNKEL (reference sequence). The CDR3: CASSQPPDRGRMGANVLTF. The CDR3 DNA reads as TGTGCCAGCAGCCAACCTCCGGACAGGGGGCGAATGGGGGCCAACGTCCTGACTTTC.

The chain recombines TRBV2 with TRBJ1-6, with TRBD1 identical over 9 bases. This CDR3 is 14 amino acids long. V lost 3 bases and J lost 10; bases outside the gene matches: 4. Germline assignment: CDR1 SNHLY and CDR2 FYNNEI. CDR3 region: CASSEDRGRSPLHF. CDR3 DNA sequence: TGTGCCAGCAGTGAGGACAGGGGAAGGTCACCCCTCCACTTT.

The genes are TRBV3-1 (or the pseudogene TRBV3-2) and TRBJ1-3; D is perhaps TRBD1 (6 bases). The V gene's germline CDR1 is LGHDT and CDR2 YNNKEL (reference sequence). Between the trimmed V and J ends, which lost 3 bases and 0 bases, there was a span of 24 bases. The CDR3 consists of 20 residues. The CDR3 loop is CASSHTFNRDTMSSGNTIYF. The CDR3 DNA sequence: TGTGCCAGCAGCCACACCTTCAACCGGGACACTATGAGCTCTGGAAACACCATATATTTT.

This chain joins TRBV24-1 and TRBJ2-3, with 12 bases matching TRBD1. The CDR3 has 16 amino acids. The V gene end was trimmed by 4 bases and the J gene end by 6 bases; junction bases not matched to a gene: 7. CDR1 KGHDR and CDR2 SFDVKD come from the germline V gene. The CDR3 here is CATSDTGTGGADTQYF. The CDR3, as DNA: TGTGCCACCAGTGACACCGGGACAGGGGGCGCGGATACGCAGTATTTT.

For the CDR3, the DNA is TGTGCCAGGATCCACAGGGGAGTTGAGCATCAGCCCCAGCATTTT. Amino acid sequence: CARIHRGVEHQPQHF. The rearrangement links TRBV19 to TRBJ1-5; 7 bases match TRBD1. The V gene's germline CDR1 is LNHDA and CDR2 SQIVND (reference sequence). CDR3 size: 15 residues. V lost 9 bases to trimming and J lost 5 bases; unmatched junction nucleotides: 13.

The chain links TRBV7-9 to TRBJ1-1, with D unresolved. Germline V gene data show CDR1 as SEHNR and CDR2 as FQNEAQ (reference sequence). This CDR3 contains 13 residues. Trimming stripped 0 bases from V and 5 bases from J, with 7 bases between. This CDR3 reads CASSLATGTEAFF. The CDR3 DNA sequence: TGTGCCAGCAGCTTAGCCACCGGGACTGAAGCTTTCTTT.

The chain joins TRBV7-9 to TRBJ2-5; D is perhaps TRBD2 (6 bases). The V gene's germline CDR1 is SEHNR and CDR2 FQNEAQ (reference sequence). The V end lost 7 bases, the J end lost 5 bases, and 17 bases lay between the germline ends. CDR3 length: 14 amino acids. The CDR3 nucleotides are TGTGCCAGCAAGGAACTGGAGGGGCTGGAGACCCAGTACTTC. Translation: CASKELEGLETQYF. Full variable domain (outside the CDR3, taken from reference TRBV7-9 and TRBJ2-5): DTGVSQNPRHKITKRGQNVTFRCDPISEHNRLYWYRQTLGQGPEFLTYFQNEAQLEKSRLLSDRFSAERPKGSFSTLEIQRTEQGDSAMYLCASKELEGLETQYFGPGTRLLVL.

The CDR3 protein is CASSQTDPGLAGDYRNEQFF. The CDR3 DNA is TGCGCCAGCAGCCAAACTGACCCGGGACTAGCGGGGGACTACAGGAATGAGCAGTTCTTC. This sequence joins TRBV4-1 and TRBJ2-1; 14 bases align to TRBD2. V dropped 2 bases and J dropped 7; count of bases not matched to a gene: 16. The germline V gene has CDR1 MGHRA and CDR2 YSYEKL. The CDR3 extends over 20 amino acids.

The chain links TRBV19 to TRBJ2-5; 9 bases line up with TRBD1. The ends lost 4 bases at V and 2 bases at J; junction bases unmatched: 11. The CDR3 is 17 residues long. The germline CDR1 and CDR2 sequences are LNHDA and SQIVND (reference sequence). The CDR3 DNA follows: TGTGCCAGTAGTAAGAGACAGGGGGGAGGAGGGCAAGAGACCCAGTACTTC. It encodes CASSKRQGGGGQETQYF.

The chain is built from TRBV5-1 and TRBJ2-3; 11 bases match TRBD2. This CDR3 region has 16 residues. The germline V gene has CDR1 SGHRS and CDR2 YFSETQ. The junction had 8 bases not matched to a gene; V was cut back by 4 bases and J by 4 bases. The CDR3 region has the DNA TGCGCCAGCAGCCTCATAGCGGGGGGGCCTGCAGATACGCAGTATTTT. Its protein product is CASSLIAGGPADTQYF.

Here the CDR3 reads CASSLQGWPQHF. CDR3 coding DNA: TGTGCCAGCAGTCTTCAGGGGTGGCCCCAGCATTTT. The chain has TRBV2 and TRBJ1-5; tentative D call: TRBD1 (6 bases). V lost 5 bases and J 9 bases, leaving 11 bases between the germline ends. The CDR3 totals 12 residues. Germline CDR1 reads SNHLY; CDR2 reads FYNNEI. Complete variable domain (other parts from reference TRBV2 and TRBJ1-5): EPEVTQTPSHQVTQMGQEVILRCVPISNHLYFYWYRQILGQKVEFLVSFYNNEISEKSEIFDDQFSVERPDGSNFTLKIRSTKLEDSAMYFCASSLQGWPQHFGDGTRLSIL.

The chain links TRBV19 to TRBJ1-1; tentatively, D is TRBD1 (5 bases). This CDR3 is 14 amino acids long. The V gene's germline CDR1 is LNHDA and CDR2 SQIVND (reference sequence). V was pared by 3 bases and J by 3 bases, with 11 bases between. In DNA form, the CDR3 reads TGTGCCAGTAGTATTCCGGGACTGGACACTGAAGCTTTCTTT. This encodes CASSIPGLDTEAFF.

V is TRBV9 and J is TRBJ2-1; 10 bases align to TRBD2. Germline V gene data show CDR1 as SGDLS and CDR2 as YYNGEE. After removal of 4 bases from V and 8 bases from J, the junction contained 15 bases not matched to a gene. This CDR3 has 17 amino acids. The CDR3 sequence is CASSTLRAGGLLDEQFF. Written as DNA, the CDR3 is TGTGCCAGCAGCACCTTGAGAGCGGGGGGGCTTTTGGATGAGCAGTTCTTC.

This chain uses TRBV27 with TRBJ2-7; D perhaps matches TRBD2 (6 bases). CDR1 and CDR2 (germline): MNHEY, SMNVEV (reference sequence). The ends were cut back, 8 bases at V and 5 bases at J, with 31 bases in the middle. There are 18 residues in the CDR3. CDR3 region: CASAPLGPVRDLKDEQYF. The CDR3 DNA follows: TGTGCCAGCGCCCCCTTGGGTCCCGTGCGGGACTTAAAAGACGAGCAGTACTTC.

V gene TRBV14 combines with J gene TRBJ2-7; D may be TRBD2 (7 bases). The CDR3 covers 16 residues. The V end was cut by 1 base, the J end by 2 bases, with 15 bases between. CDR1 is SGHDN, CDR2 FVKESK, per germline. CDR3 sequence reads: CASSQARGGGTYEQYF. The CDR3 coding sequence is TGTGCCAGCAGCCAAGCTAGGGGAGGGGGTACCTACGAGCAGTACTTC.

The chain has TRBV5-1 and TRBJ2-7, with D tentatively TRBD1 (6 bases). Per germline, CDR1 SGHRS and CDR2 YFSETQ. This CDR3 spans 15 amino acids. V lost 3 bases to trimming and J lost 0 bases, with 13 bases between them. The CDR3: CASSWGPDNSYEQYF. The CDR3 coding sequence is TGCGCCAGCAGCTGGGGGCCGGACAACTCCTACGAGCAGTACTTC.

V is TRBV2 and J is TRBJ2-3, with 7 bases aligning to TRBD2. The CDR3 is 16 amino acids. The germline CDR1 and CDR2 sequences are SNHLY and FYNNEI. V was clipped by 6 bases and J by 0 bases; unmatched bases: 9. CDR3 sequence reads: CASSIGEGVSTDTQYF. The CDR3 DNA follows: TGTGCCAGCAGCATCGGGGAGGGTGTAAGCACAGATACGCAGTATTTT.

In DNA, the CDR3 is TGTGCCAGCAGTGAATATGGGGGAGGACCTGAAGCTTTCTTT. Translated, it gives CASSEYGGGPEAFF. J is TRBJ1-1 and V is TRBV25-1; tentatively, D is TRBD1 (5 bases). V dropped 0 bases and J dropped 6 bases, with 11 bases sitting between them. CDR3 length equals 14 residues. Germline lookup yields CDR1 MGHDK and CDR2 SYGVNS.

This rearrangement joins TRBV25-1 to TRBJ1-2; D might be TRBD1 (5 bases). The CDR3 runs to 13 residues. Per the germline V gene, CDR1 is MGHDK and CDR2 is SYGVNS. V was clipped by 1 base and J by 6 bases, with 9 bases between them. CDR3 residues: CASSESGYNGYTF. CDR3 in DNA: TGTGCCAGCAGTGAATCAGGGTATAATGGCTACACCTTC.

The chain has TRBV19 and TRBJ1-5, with D perhaps matching TRBD1 (5 bases). V was shortened by 3 bases and J by 7 bases, with 13 bases between the two germline ends. The V gene's germline CDR1 is LNHDA and CDR2 SQIVND (reference sequence). The CDR3 is 14 amino acids. CDR3 sequence: CASSMGWGEQPQHF. The CDR3 region has the DNA TGTGCCAGTAGTATGGGGTGGGGGGAACAGCCCCAGCATTTT.

The V gene is TRBV19, the J gene TRBJ2-2; 9 bases map to TRBD2. CDR3 length equals 15 residues. Germline CDR1 is LNHDA and CDR2 is SQIVND (reference sequence). Trimming cost V 6 bases and J 6 bases; bases outside gene matches: 8. For the CDR3, the DNA is TGTGCCAGTAGGCAAGCGGGGGGCGTCCCCGGGGAGCTGTTTTTT. Translating it yields CASRQAGGVPGELFF.

This chain joins TRBV19 and TRBJ2-7, with 10 bases lining up with TRBD1. The CDR3 spans 14 residues. From germline, CDR1 is LNHDA and CDR2 SQIVND (reference sequence). V lost 6 bases to trimming and J lost 3 bases; unmatched junction nucleotides: 5. The CDR3 region is CASSPGQGIYEQYF. The DNA of the CDR3 is TGTGCCAGTAGCCCGGGACAGGGGATCTACGAGCAGTACTTC.

V gene TRBV19 combines with J gene TRBJ2-1; 12 bases match TRBD2. J gave up 3 bases and V 5 bases, and 5 bases lay outside the gene matches. From germline, CDR1 is LNHDA and CDR2 SQIVND (reference sequence). The CDR3 consists of 16 residues. In DNA form, the CDR3 reads TGTGCCAGTAGTCCTCGACTAGCGGGGGACTACAATGAGCAGTTCTTC. Its translation is CASSPRLAGDYNEQFF.

The V call is TRBV5-1, the J call TRBJ1-1, with a possible D match to TRBD1 (5 bases). CDR3 length equals 14 residues. V was trimmed by 0 bases and J by 1 base, leaving 7 bases between them. Germline lookup yields CDR1 SGHRS and CDR2 YFSETQ. The CDR3 here is CASSLVQGNTEAFF. The CDR3 DNA reads as TGCGCCAGCAGCTTGGTTCAGGGGAACACTGAAGCTTTCTTT.

V gene TRBV2 combines with J gene TRBJ1-6, with 8 bases aligning to TRBD1. The CDR3 is 13 residues long. The trim removed 6 bases at V and 6 bases at J, leaving 1 base unmatched. CDR1 SNHLY and CDR2 FYNNEI come from the germline V gene. CDR3 amino acids: CASRGTGNSPLHF. For the CDR3, the DNA is TGTGCCAGCAGGGGGACAGGTAATTCACCCCTCCACTTT. Supplemented by reference TRBV2 and TRBJ1-6, the full variable domain reads EPEVTQTPSHQVTQMGQEVILRCVPISNHLYFYWYRQILGQKVEFLVSFYNNEISEKSEIFDDQFSVERPDGSNFTLKIRSTKLEDSAMYFCASRGTGNSPLHFGNGTRLTVT.

The chain couples TRBV19 to TRBJ1-5, with D possibly being TRBD1 (6 bases). The CDR3 covers 14 residues. In germline, CDR1 is LNHDA, CDR2 SQIVND (reference sequence). Trimming cost V 11 bases and J 4 bases, with 18 bases left between them. The CDR3 reads CALPHRVGNQPQHF. The CDR3 nucleotides read TGTGCCCTACCCCACAGGGTCGGAAATCAGCCCCAGCATTTT. The complete variable domain, with remaining parts taken from reference TRBV19 and TRBJ1-5, reads DGGITQSPKYLFRKEGQNVTLSCEQNLNHDAMYWYRQDPGQGLRLIYYSQIVNDFQKGDIAEGYSVSREKKESFPLTVTSAQKNPTAFYLCALPHRVGNQPQHFGDGTRLSIL.